This T cell receptor (beta chain) comes out of a study of CD8 T cells in ankylosing spondylitis. Regarding the study as a whole: CD8+ by phenotype, disease-linked clones were relatively rare in peripheral blood. Clones linked to disease were reported to show significant enrichment in matched ankylosing spondylitis synovial fluid. There were earlier reports of some motif variants in reactive arthritis synovial fluid and blood. Characteristic, it appeared, of ankylosing spondylitis blood was a TCR beta motif of roughly eight highly homologous variants.

By quantitative 5'-RACE with molecular barcodes, the TCR beta libraries were made. From the 5' RACE reads, TCRdb called clonotypes with MiXCR, one entry per CDR3 protein. The data show fewer than 550,000 distinct CDR3 sequences, 5.3% seen once. This clonotype was counted at least ten times. Its antigen is as yet unknown. CDR1 SQVTM and CDR2 ANQGSEA come from the germline V gene. This CDR3 is built from 14 residues. V gave up 4 bases and J gave up 2 bases; unmatched junction bases: 5. The receptor comes from a male donor with ankylosing spondylitis. The chain combines TRBV29-1 with TRBJ1-3, with TRBD1 matching over 7 bases. Material for sequencing was blood, either unsorted or a sorted T cell fraction (not recorded which). The CDR3: CSVVAQGAGNTIYF. Here the CDR3 DNA reads TGCAGCGTTGTAGCGCAGGGGGCTGGAAACACCATATATTTT.